What follows are 26 T cell receptor beta chains derived from one specimen sequenced in a study of graft-versus-host responses after intestinal transplantation. Here immunoSEQ multiplex PCR was the method, and the copy in TCRdb shows in-frame clones only, minus some. Altogether 13,000 or so clones are present, just under 85% being singletons, with the ten largest covering 20% to 30%. Sequencing was performed on PBMCs, taken after intestinal transplantation. These receptors were obtained from a human patient who received an intestinal transplant, so some T cells may come from the graft donor.

This clone was observed a few times. The gene calls are TRBV19 and TRBJ2-7; D gene ambiguous. Germline CDR1 is LNHDA and CDR2 is SQIVND (reference sequence). The CDR3 runs to 18 residues. V was trimmed by 3 bases and J by 0 bases, leaving 21 bases between them. The CDR3 reads CASSILPPGPGFSYEQYF. Here the CDR3 DNA reads TGTGCCAGTAGTATCCTCCCCCCTGGGCCTGGGTTCTCCTACGAGCAGTACTTC.

The V gene is TRBV27, the J gene TRBJ2-1; D gene ambiguous. Trimming shortened V by 4 bases and J by 3 bases, and 1 base separated the two germline ends. This CDR3 is built from 11 residues. Germline CDR1 reads MNHEY; CDR2 reads SMNVEV (reference sequence). The DNA of the CDR3 is TGTGCCAGCAGTTACTACAATGAGCAGTTCTTC. The encoded protein is CASSYYNEQFF.

The chain links TRBV6-6 to TRBJ2-7; no clear D gene. The germline V gene has CDR1 MNHNY and CDR2 SVGAGI (reference sequence). Trimming pared 5 bases from V and 1 base from J, leaving 12 bases between. This CDR3 region has 14 residues. DNA of the CDR3: TGTGCCAGCAGTCGCGGACGGCTTTCCTACGAGCAGTACTTC. Translating it yields CASSRGRLSYEQYF.

The chain links TRBV5-8 to TRBJ2-6; 7 nucleotides line up with TRBD2. CDR3 size: 16 residues. J was trimmed by 1 base and V by 1 base; bases with no gene match: 2. Germline loops: CDR1 SGHTS, CDR2 YDEGEE. The CDR3 region has the DNA TGTGCCAGCAGCTTGAATAGCGGGTCTGGGGCCAACGTCCTGACTTTC. Translated, it gives CASSLNSGSGANVLTF.

The chain links TRBV6-5 to TRBJ2-7; 7 bases are shared with TRBD1. The germline gives CDR1 MNHEY, CDR2 SVGAGI. J lost 2 bases, V lost 0 bases, and 1 base had no gene match. CDR3 length: 14 residues. The CDR3 loop reads CASSYSDRAYEQYF. The DNA for the CDR3 is TGTGCCAGCAGTTACTCTGACAGGGCCTACGAGCAGTACTTC.

This clone appeared a few times. The rearrangement joins TRBV11-2 to TRBJ1-3, with D perhaps matching TRBD1 (6 bases). The V gene lost 0 bases and the J gene lost 8 bases, with 11 bases spanning the gap. The CDR3 runs to 14 residues. From germline, CDR1 is SGHAT and CDR2 FQNNGV. CDR3 coding DNA: TGTGCCAGCAGCTTAGATCGAGGGGGTTACACCATATATTTT. Its translation: CASSLDRGGYTIYF.

V is TRBV5-1 and J is TRBJ2-1; D unresolved. The length of the CDR3 is 16 residues. V lost 0 bases, J lost 0 bases, and 10 bases lay in between. CDR1 is SGHRS and CDR2 is YFSETQ in the germline V gene. The DNA of the CDR3 is TGCGCCAGCAGCTTGGCACTCCCTGGCTCCTACAATGAGCAGTTCTTC. Translating gives CASSLALPGSYNEQFF.

The sample holds a few counts of this clone. CDR3 bases: TGCGCCAGCAGCGGGGGCGGGAGGACAGATACGCAGTATTTT. Translating it yields CASSGGGRTDTQYF. This chain uses TRBV5-1 with TRBJ2-3; 8 bases are a match to TRBD2. This CDR3 region has 14 residues. CDR1 is SGHRS, CDR2 YFSETQ, per germline. V was pared by 4 bases and J by 3 bases, with 4 bases of the junction left unmatched.

This clone was observed a few times. The V and J genes are TRBV2 and TRBJ2-1; 8 bases are shared with TRBD1. This CDR3 contains 15 residues. CDR1 SNHLY and CDR2 FYNNEI come from the germline V gene. Trimming removed 3 bases from V and 7 bases from J; junction bases left unmatched: 8. The CDR3 sequence is CASSEGRGHKNEQFF. CDR3 in DNA: TGTGCCAGCAGTGAGGGCAGGGGGCATAAGAATGAGCAGTTCTTC.

A few counts support this clone. This rearrangement joins TRBV20-1 to TRBJ1-5, with no clear D. Germline loops: CDR1 DFQATT, CDR2 SNEGSKA (reference sequence). V was shortened by 3 bases and J by 6 bases, with 3 bases between the two germline ends. CDR3 size: 10 residues. The CDR3 region is CSASFQPQHF. As DNA, the CDR3 is TGCAGTGCTAGTTTTCAGCCCCAGCATTTT.

The chain couples TRBV5-5 to TRBJ2-4; 8 nucleotides line up with TRBD1. The V segment lost 2 bases and the J segment 1 base; nucleotides outside the gene matches: 17. The CDR3 totals 20 residues. Germline CDR1 SGHKS, CDR2 YYEKEE (reference sequence). CDR3 protein: CASSFRQSRLTGVAKNIQYF. CDR3 DNA sequence: TGTGCCAGCAGCTTCCGCCAATCCCGATTGACAGGGGTGGCCAAAAACATTCAGTACTTC.

The chain links TRBV27 to TRBJ2-5, with D unresolved. The CDR3 sequence is 13 residues long. Trimming left V 2 bases short and J 4 bases short, with 8 bases between. Germline V CDR1 and CDR2: MNHEY, SMNVEV (reference sequence). CDR3 nucleotide sequence: TGTGCCAGCAGTTTAAGGCCTCCAGAGACCCAGTACTTC. This encodes CASSLRPPETQYF.

This clone appeared a single time. J is TRBJ1-3 and V is TRBV5-5, with 8 bases aligning to TRBD1. Trimming at V came to 2 bases and at J to 4 bases, leaving 2 bases not matched to a gene. The germline V gene has CDR1 SGHKS and CDR2 YYEKEE (reference sequence). The CDR3 has 14 residues. The CDR3 DNA follows: TGTGCCAGCAGCTTCAGGGGGCTAGGAAACACCATATATTTT. This sequence encodes CASSFRGLGNTIYF.

The chain links TRBV7-9 to TRBJ1-2, with 9 positions matching TRBD1. The V gene's germline CDR1 is SEHNR and CDR2 FQNEAQ (reference sequence). The ends lost 2 bases at V and 3 bases at J; junction bases unmatched: 16. The CDR3 length is 19 residues. For the CDR3, the DNA is TGTGCCAGCAGCTTAACCCGGGACAGGGAGAGGGTTGGTGACTATGGCTACACCTTC. Protein sequence: CASSLTRDRERVGDYGYTF.

The V and J genes are TRBV5-5 and TRBJ2-1; D unresolved. CDR3 length: 15 residues. The V and J ends lost 0 bases and 3 bases respectively, with 10 bases between them. Germline CDR1 SGHKS, CDR2 YYEKEE (reference sequence). The CDR3 protein is CASSLGPGNYNEQFF. In DNA form, the CDR3 reads TGTGCCAGCAGCTTGGGGCCAGGTAACTACAATGAGCAGTTCTTC.

The sample holds one count of this clone. The rearrangement links TRBV4-2 to TRBJ2-6, with D unresolved. V dropped 0 bases and J dropped 1 base, with 10 bases sitting between them. The CDR3 loop spans 17 amino acids. Germline CDR1 LGHNA, CDR2 YNFKEQ. The chain's CDR3 is CASSQDGEQSGANVLTF. The CDR3 nucleotides are TGTGCCAGCAGCCAAGATGGGGAACAGTCTGGGGCCAACGTCCTGACTTTC.

This clone was counted a few times. This chain links TRBV19 with TRBJ2-7; D may be TRBD2 (6 bases). CDR1 and CDR2 (germline): LNHDA, SQIVND (reference sequence). V was cut by 0 bases and J by 4 bases, with 13 bases left in between. The CDR3 is made up of 15 amino acids. CDR3 in amino acids: CASSIDWAGPYEQYF. The CDR3 DNA reads as TGTGCCAGTAGTATAGACTGGGCGGGACCGTACGAGCAGTACTTC.

V is TRBV2 and J is TRBJ2-7; possibly TRBD1 for D (5 bases). The CDR3 totals 13 residues. The ends were cut back, 5 bases at V and 5 bases at J, with 13 bases in the middle. Germline CDR1 and CDR2: SNHLY and FYNNEI. Written as DNA, the CDR3 is TGTGCCAGCAGTACCGACAGCCCCGACGAGCAGTACTTC. Its translation is CASSTDSPDEQYF. The full variable domain, in which reference TRBV2 and TRBJ2-7 provide the parts outside the CDR3, is EPEVTQTPSHQVTQMGQEVILRCVPISNHLYFYWYRQILGQKVEFLVSFYNNEISEKSEIFDDQFSVERPDGSNFTLKIRSTKLEDSAMYFCASSTDSPDEQYFGPGTRLTVT.

This chain links TRBV6-4 with TRBJ2-2; D possibly uses TRBD1 or TRBD2 (5 bases each). Germline CDR1 MRHNA, CDR2 SNTAGT. The V gene lost 6 bases and the J gene lost 6 bases, with 11 bases spanning the gap. The CDR3 length is 13 residues. The CDR3 sequence: CASSRDDAGELFF. CDR3 DNA sequence: TGTGCCAGCAGCAGGGACGACGCCGGGGAGCTGTTTTTT.

This clone was recorded only once. The V call is TRBV10-1, the J call TRBJ1-5, with D tentatively TRBD1 (5 bases). The CDR3 runs to 15 residues. Trimming cost V 11 bases and J 1 base, with 18 bases left between them. CDR1 is WNHNN, CDR2 SYGVQD, per germline (reference sequence). The CDR3 region is CAYAPVGRSNQPQHF. CDR3 sequence (DNA): TGCGCCTACGCTCCTGTGGGACGGAGCAATCAGCCCCAGCATTTT.

This chain uses TRBV6-6 with TRBJ1-1; D gene unclear. Germline V gene sequence: CDR1 MNHNY, CDR2 SVGAGI (reference sequence). Trimming shortened V by 0 bases and J by 1 base, and 9 bases separated the two germline ends. The CDR3 consists of 15 residues. CDR3 region: CASSYSFSGNTEAFF. The CDR3 bases are TGTGCCAGCAGTTACTCGTTCTCAGGGAACACTGAAGCTTTCTTT.

This chain connects TRBV6-1 to TRBJ2-3; D gene unclear. Trimming left V 7 bases short and J 1 base short, with 12 bases between. This CDR3 comprises 14 residues. Germline lookup yields CDR1 MNHNS and CDR2 SASEGT. CDR3 in amino acids: CASKQNYGTDTQYF. In DNA, the CDR3 is TGTGCCAGCAAACAGAACTACGGCACAGATACGCAGTATTTT.

This chain connects TRBV11-2 to TRBJ2-7; D not certain. This CDR3 has 12 residues. The V end was cut by 3 bases, the J end by 5 bases, with 8 bases between. Germline CDR1 reads SGHAT; CDR2 reads FQNNGV. The CDR3 region is CASSLGLNEQYF. DNA of the CDR3: TGTGCCAGCAGCTTGGGCCTAAACGAGCAGTACTTC.

The V call is TRBV6-5, the J call TRBJ1-1; D is perhaps TRBD1 (6 bases). Trimming took off 7 bases at V and 10 bases at J, with 19 bases between the two ends. CDR1 and CDR2 from the germline V gene are MNHEY and SVGAGI. CDR3 length equals 13 residues. The CDR3 DNA reads as TGTGCCAGCAACCTAGGACAGTCGTCAATAGCTTTCTTT. Its translation: CASNLGQSSIAFF.

V is TRBV5-4 and J is TRBJ2-1; D might be TRBD1 (6 bases). CDR1 is SGHNT, CDR2 YYREEE, per germline (reference sequence). The V end lost 0 bases, the J end lost 12 bases, and 16 bases lay between the germline ends. CDR3 length: 14 amino acids. CDR3 loop: CASSLEQGWGLQFF. The CDR3 nucleotides read TGTGCCAGCAGCTTGGAACAGGGATGGGGGTTGCAGTTCTTC.

The chain links TRBV7-2 to TRBJ1-4; D gene ambiguous. The V end was cut by 6 bases, the J end by 4 bases, with 15 bases between. Germline CDR1 is SGHTA and CDR2 is FQGNSA. The CDR3 is 15 residues long. CDR3 DNA sequence: TGTGCCAGCAGAAGGACCGTTTCGTATAATGAAAAACTGTTTTTT. Its protein product is CASRRTVSYNEKLFF.